This T cell receptor beta chain originates from a study of shared clonotypes between healthy human individuals. Findings of the study overall: Enrolling few donors narrowed the genetic and exposure-history diversity that was represented.

The V end lost 5 bases, the J end lost 5 bases, and 1 base lay between the germline ends. CDR1 MNHGY and CDR2 SAAAGT come from the germline V gene. The CDR3 loop spans 10 amino acids. This clone turned up a few times. Its matching antigen is unknown. TCRdb's copy holds only in-frame clones and misses some; the assay was immunoSEQ multiplex PCR. The sample holds over 95,000 clones, roughly two thirds seen once. The TCR comes from a woman aged 25 to 39 in good health. V is TRBV6-8 and J is TRBJ1-5; D ambiguous. Sequences were obtained from memory CD8+ T cells sorted from blood. As to subset: CD45RO+ cells pooled with CCR7-negative TemRA cells. CDR3 sequence reads: CASSHQPQHF. CDR3 coding DNA: TGTGCCAGCAGTCATCAGCCCCAGCATTTT.